This T cell receptor (beta chain) stems from a study of long-term antiretroviral therapy in people with HIV. This clone was observed a few times. Its specificity is not known. Germline values: CDR1 MRHNA, CDR2 SNTAGT. The CDR3 is 16 residues long. Trimming at V came to 3 bases and at J to 4 bases, leaving 8 bases not matched to a gene. It was version v3.0 of the immunoSEQ assay that was run at survey level. Generated by immunoSEQ multiplex PCR, the TCRdb table keeps only in-frame clones and is missing some. The sample consists of some 40,000 clones, approximately 94% of them appearing once. Study-level results: Blood collection from about 2004 to 2017 possibly occurred under older ART regimens.

The chain recombines TRBV6-4 with TRBJ2-1; 8 bases are shared with TRBD2. This clonotype was obtained from a man under 40 with HIV. The specimen comprised unsorted PBMCs, sampled about 9 years after starting antiretroviral therapy. DNA of the CDR3: TGTGCCAGCAGTGATACGAGCCTAGCGGGTTACAATGAGCAGTTCTTC. Protein sequence: CASSDTSLAGYNEQFF.